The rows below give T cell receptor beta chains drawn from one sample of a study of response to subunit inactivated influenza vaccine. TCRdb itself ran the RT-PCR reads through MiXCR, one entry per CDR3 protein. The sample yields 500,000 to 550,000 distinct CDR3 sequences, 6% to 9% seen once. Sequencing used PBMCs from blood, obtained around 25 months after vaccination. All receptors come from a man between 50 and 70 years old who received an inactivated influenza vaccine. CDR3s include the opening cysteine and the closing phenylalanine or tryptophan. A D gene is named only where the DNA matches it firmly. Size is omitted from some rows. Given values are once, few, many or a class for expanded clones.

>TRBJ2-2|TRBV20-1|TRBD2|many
TGCAGTGCTAGCCCCACTAGCGGGAGGGCCTCGGTCACCGGGGAGCTGTTTTTT
CSASPTSGRASVTGELFF
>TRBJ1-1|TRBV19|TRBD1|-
TGTGCCAGTAGTCCGGGACAGCAAGTTGAAGCTTTCTTT
CASSPGQQVEAFF
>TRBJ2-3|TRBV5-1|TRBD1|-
TGCGCCAGCAGAGAGGGGGCCTTGGGCACAGATACGCAGTATTTT
CASREGALGTDTQYF
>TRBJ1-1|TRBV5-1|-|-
TGCGCCAGCAGCTTCTCTGCCTCTGAAGCTTTCTTT
CASSFSASEAFF
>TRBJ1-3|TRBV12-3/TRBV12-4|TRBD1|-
TGTGCCAGCAGTTTCCTCCCAGGGGGCTTGGACACCATATATTTT
CASSFLPGGLDTIYF
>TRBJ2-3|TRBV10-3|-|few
TGTGCCATCAGTGAGCCCGGCGGGGTTAACACAGATACGCAGTATTTT
CAISEPGGVNTDTQYF
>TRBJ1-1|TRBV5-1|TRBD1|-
TGCGCCAGCAATATGCAGGGACAGAGGAACACTGAAGCTTTCTTT
CASNMQGQRNTEAFF
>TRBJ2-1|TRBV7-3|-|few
TGTGCCAGCAGCTTAATGTTAGGCAATGAGCAGTTCTTC
CASSLMLGNEQFF
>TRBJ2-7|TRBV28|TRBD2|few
TGTGCCAGCAGTTCCCTAGCGGGAGATGGGTACGAGCAGTACTTC
CASSSLAGDGYEQYF
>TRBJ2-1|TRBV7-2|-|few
TGTGCCAGCAGCTTACGACTTGGTGAGCAGTTCTTC
CASSLRLGEQFF
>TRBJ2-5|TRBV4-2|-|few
TGTGCCAGCAGCCCGGACCTACGGGGCGAGACCCAGTACTTC
CASSPDLRGETQYF
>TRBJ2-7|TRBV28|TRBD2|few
TGTGCCAGCAGATTTCCGCCAGGGACTAGAGGCGAGCAGTACTTC
CASRFPPGTRGEQYF
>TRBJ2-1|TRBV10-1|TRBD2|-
TGCGCCGCAACTAGCGGGCACAATGAGCAGTTCTTC
CAATSGHNEQFF
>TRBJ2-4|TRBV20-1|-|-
TGCAGTGCTAGTCGCGGGAACAAAAACATTCAGTACTTC
CSASRGNKNIQYF
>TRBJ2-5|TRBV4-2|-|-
TGTGCCAGCAGCCAAGGAGGGCTCCAAGAGACCCAGTACTTC
CASSQGGLQETQYF
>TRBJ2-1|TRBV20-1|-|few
TGCAGTGCTAGCGTTCCCGGGACCGTTATTCTTGAGCAGTTCTTC
CSASVPGTVILEQFF
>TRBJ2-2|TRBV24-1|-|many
TGTGCCACAGGCCGAGAAGGGCCCAACACCGGGGAGCTGTTTTTT
CATGREGPNTGELFF
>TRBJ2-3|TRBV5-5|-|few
TGTGCCAGCAGCCTGCTAGGGGCGGGCTGGCAGTATTTT
CASSLLGAGWQYF
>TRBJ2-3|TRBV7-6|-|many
TGTGCCAGCAGCGGGTATTTTCAGGATACGCAGTATTTT
CASSGYFQDTQYF
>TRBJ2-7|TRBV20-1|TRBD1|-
TGCAGTGCTGTCAGGGGGTCAACCTACGAGCAGTACTTC
CSAVRGSTYEQYF
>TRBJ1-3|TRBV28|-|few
TGTGCCAGCAGTCGCCCCCTGGGACCCCGGATATATTTT
CASSRPLGPRIYF
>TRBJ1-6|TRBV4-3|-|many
TGCGCCAGCAGCCAAGGCAGGGCCTATAATTCACCCCTCCACTTT
CASSQGRAYNSPLHF
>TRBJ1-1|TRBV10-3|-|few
TGTGCCATCAGCTTACAGGAGATGAACACTGAAGCTTTCTTT
CAISLQEMNTEAFF
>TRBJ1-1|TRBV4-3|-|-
TGCGCCAGCAGCCAATATGGGGGTCGCACTGAAGCTTTCTTT
CASSQYGGRTEAFF
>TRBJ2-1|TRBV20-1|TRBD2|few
TGCAGTGCGCCGGGACTAGCGGGTCCTTACAATGAGCAGTTCTTC
CSAPGLAGPYNEQFF
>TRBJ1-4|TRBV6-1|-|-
TGTGCCAGCAGTCTGCGAGGGAGGGTGGAGGAAAAACTGTTTTTT
CASSLRGRVEEKLFF
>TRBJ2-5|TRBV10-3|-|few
TGTGCGATTGGGCTACAGTCATCAGAGACCCAGTACTTC
CAIGLQSSETQYF
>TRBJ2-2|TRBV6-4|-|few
TGTGCCAGCAGGAACCAGGAGGGCACCGGGGAGCTGTTTTTT
CASRNQEGTGELFF
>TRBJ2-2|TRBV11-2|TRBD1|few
TGTGCCAGCAGCTTAAGGCAGGGGGCCGGGGAGCTGTTTTTT
CASSLRQGAGELFF
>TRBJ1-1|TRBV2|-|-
TGTGCCAGCAGTGAAAACAAATTGAGGGGAAGGACTGAAGCTTTCTTT
CASSENKLRGRTEAFF
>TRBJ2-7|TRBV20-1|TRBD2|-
TGCAGTGCTAGACCTAGCGGGAGCAGAATATACTACGAGCAGTACTTC
CSARPSGSRIYYEQYF
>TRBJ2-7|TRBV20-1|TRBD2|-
TGCAGTGCTGCGGGACTAGCGGGAGTGCGGGAGCAGTACTTC
CSAAGLAGVREQYF
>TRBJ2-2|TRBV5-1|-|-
TGCGCCAGCAGTCCGGGACCGGGACAGGCCACCGGGAGGCGGGAGCTGTTTTTT
CASSPGPGQATGRRELFF
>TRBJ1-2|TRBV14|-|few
TGTGCCAGCAGCCAAGATAGTGGACAGCCAAACTATGGCTACACCTTC
CASSQDSGQPNYGYTF